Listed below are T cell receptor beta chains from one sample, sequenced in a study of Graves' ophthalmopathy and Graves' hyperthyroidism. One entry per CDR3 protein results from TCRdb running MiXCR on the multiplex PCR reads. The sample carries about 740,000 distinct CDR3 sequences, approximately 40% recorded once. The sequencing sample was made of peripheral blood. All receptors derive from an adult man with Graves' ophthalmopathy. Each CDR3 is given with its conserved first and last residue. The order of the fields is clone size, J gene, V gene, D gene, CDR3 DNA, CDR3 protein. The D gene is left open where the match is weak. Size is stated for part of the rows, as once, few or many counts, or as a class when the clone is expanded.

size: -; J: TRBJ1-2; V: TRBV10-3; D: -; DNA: TGTGCCAGCAGTGAAGTCTCAACGGGTGGCTACACCTTC; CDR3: CASSEVSTGGYTF
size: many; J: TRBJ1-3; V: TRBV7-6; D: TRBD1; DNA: TGTGCCAGCAGCCCTCAGGGGGTCCCTGGAAACACCATATATTTT; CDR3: CASSPQGVPGNTIYF
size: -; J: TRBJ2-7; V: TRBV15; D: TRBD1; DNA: TGTGCCAGCAGAACCCCGGGACAGCACTCCTACGAGCAGTACTTC; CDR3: CASRTPGQHSYEQYF
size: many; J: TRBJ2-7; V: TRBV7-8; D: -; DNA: TGTGCCAGCAGCGTACAGGATTTCACCGAGCAGTACTTC; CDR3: CASSVQDFTEQYF
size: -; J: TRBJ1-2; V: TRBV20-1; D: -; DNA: TGCAGTGCTCCACAGGGAACTAACTGTGGCTACACCTTC; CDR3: CSAPQGTNCGYTF
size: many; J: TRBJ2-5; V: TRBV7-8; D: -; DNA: TGTGCCAGCAGCGCAAGCTTTAGCGTCGTGACCCAGTACTTC; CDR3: CASSASFSVVTQYF
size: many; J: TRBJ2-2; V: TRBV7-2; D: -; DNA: TGTGCCAGCAGCCAGTCGGCCCCACGAATCGGGGAGCTGTTTTTT; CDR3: CASSQSAPRIGELFF
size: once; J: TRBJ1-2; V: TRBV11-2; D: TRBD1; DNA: TGTGCCAGCAGCTTGGGACAGGGGCCGTATGGCTACACCTTC; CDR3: CASSLGQGPYGYTF
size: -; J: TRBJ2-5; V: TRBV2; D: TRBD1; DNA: TGTGCCAGCAGTAGGACAGGGCAGGGGAGAAGGGAGACCCAGTACTTC; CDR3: CASSRTGQGRRETQYF
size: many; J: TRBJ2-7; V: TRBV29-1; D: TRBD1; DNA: TGCAGCGTTGAAGGCCGGCCGGGACAGACCTACGAGCAGTACTTC; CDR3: CSVEGRPGQTYEQYF
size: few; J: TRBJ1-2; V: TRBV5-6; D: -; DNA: TGTGCCAGCAGCCCCTTCCACAGGGATAACTATGGCTACACCTTC; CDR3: CASSPFHRDNYGYTF
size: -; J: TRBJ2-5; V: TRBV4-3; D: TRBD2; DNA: TGCGCCAGCAGCCAAGCTGGGACTAGCGGCTTAGAGACCCAGTACTTC; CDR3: CASSQAGTSGLETQYF
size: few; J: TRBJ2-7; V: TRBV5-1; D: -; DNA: TGCGCCAGCAGCTTGGTGGGGGGGGGCCGGGGTGAGCAGTACTTC; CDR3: CASSLVGGGRGEQYF
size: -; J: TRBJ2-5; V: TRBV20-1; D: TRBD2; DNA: TGCAGTGCACAACCCCTTAGCGGGAGTCGAGAGACCCAGTGCTTC; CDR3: CSAQPLSGSRETQCF
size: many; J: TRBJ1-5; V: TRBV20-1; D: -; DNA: TGCAGTGCTAGAGATCTTAACAGACAGCTGCCCCAGCATTTT; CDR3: CSARDLNRQLPQHF
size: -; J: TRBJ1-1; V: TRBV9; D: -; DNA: TGTGCCAGCAGCGTAGTACAGGAGATGAACACTGAAGCTTTCTTT; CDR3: CASSVVQEMNTEAFF
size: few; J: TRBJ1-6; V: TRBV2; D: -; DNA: TGTGCCAGCAGTTATGGACCTAATTCACCCCTCCACTTT; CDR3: CASSYGPNSPLHF
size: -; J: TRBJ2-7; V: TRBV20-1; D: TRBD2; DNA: TGCAGTGCTAGGGGCGGGGGTCTATTATCGCGGCAGTACTTC; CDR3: CSARGGGLLSRQYF
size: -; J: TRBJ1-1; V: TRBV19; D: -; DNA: TGTGCCAGTAGTATAGGGGGGGGTACCGGGTTGAACACTGAAGCTTTCTTT; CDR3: CASSIGGGTGLNTEAFF
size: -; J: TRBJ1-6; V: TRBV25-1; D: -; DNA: TGTGCCAGCCAATCCGGGAATTCACCCCTCCACTTT; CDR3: CASQSGNSPLHF
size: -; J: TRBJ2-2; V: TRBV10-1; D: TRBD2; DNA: TGCGCCAGCAGTGAAACTAGCGGAACCGGGGAGCTGTTTTTT; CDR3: CASSETSGTGELFF
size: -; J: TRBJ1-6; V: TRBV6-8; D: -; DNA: TGTGCCAGCAGTTCCGGGCGACAGCTCCAGTCAGTTAATTCACCCCTCCACTTT; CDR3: CASSSGRQLQSVNSPLHF
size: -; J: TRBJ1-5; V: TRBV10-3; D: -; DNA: TGTGCCAGCAGTGGTCTTTGGAATCAGCCCCAGCATTTT; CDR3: CASSGLWNQPQHF
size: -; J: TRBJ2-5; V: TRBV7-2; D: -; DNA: TGTGCCAGCAGCTTCGCTGGACACGAGACCCAGTACTTC; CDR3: CASSFAGHETQYF
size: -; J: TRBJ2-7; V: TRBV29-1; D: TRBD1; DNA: TGCAGCGTTGTGTGGTCGGACAGGGGGCACGAGCAGTACTTC; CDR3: CSVVWSDRGHEQYF
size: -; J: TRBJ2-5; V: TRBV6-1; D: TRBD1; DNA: TGTGCCAGCGGGACAGGGTCCCGATCTTGGCAGTACTTC; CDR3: CASGTGSRSWQYF
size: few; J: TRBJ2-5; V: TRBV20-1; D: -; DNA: TGCAGTGCTCTAACCTTGGAGACCCAGTACTTC; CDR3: CSALTLETQYF
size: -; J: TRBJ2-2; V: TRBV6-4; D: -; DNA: TGTGCCGGAAGAAGGGGCACCGGGGAGCTGTTTTTT; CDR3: CAGRRGTGELFF
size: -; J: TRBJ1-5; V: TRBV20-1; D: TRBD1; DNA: TGCAGTGCCAGACAGGGAGCGGCCCCGTATCAGCCCCAGCATTTT; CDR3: CSARQGAAPYQPQHF
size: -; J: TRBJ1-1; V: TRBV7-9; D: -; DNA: TGTGCCAGCAACCCCAAGTGGAGGGCGAACACTGAAGCTTTCTTT; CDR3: CASNPKWRANTEAFF
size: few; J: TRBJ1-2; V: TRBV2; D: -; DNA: TGTGCCAGCAGCCGGGGGGGTAATGGCTACACCTTC; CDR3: CASSRGGNGYTF
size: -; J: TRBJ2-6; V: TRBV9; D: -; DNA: TGTGCCAGCAGCCCCGGGCGGGACCTCTCTGGGGCCAACGCCCTGACTTTC; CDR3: CASSPGRDLSGANALTF
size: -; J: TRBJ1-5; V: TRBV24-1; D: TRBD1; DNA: TGTGCCAGCAGTTACAGGGACAGGGGCAATCAGCCCCAGCATTTT; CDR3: CASSYRDRGNQPQHF
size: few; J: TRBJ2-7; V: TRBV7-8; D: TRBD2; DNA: TGTGCCAGCAGCCCCTACGGGGGGTACGAGCAGTACTTC; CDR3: CASSPYGGYEQYF
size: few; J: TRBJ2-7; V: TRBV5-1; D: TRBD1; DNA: TGCGCCAGCAGCTTGGTTCAGGGGGCAGGGGAGCAGTACTTC; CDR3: CASSLVQGAGEQYF
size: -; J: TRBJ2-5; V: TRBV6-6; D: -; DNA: TGTGCCAGCAGTTACTCTCAGGGTCCCCAAGAGACCCAGTACTTC; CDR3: CASSYSQGPQETQYF
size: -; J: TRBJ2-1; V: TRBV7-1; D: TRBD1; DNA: TGTGCCAGCAGCTCACAATCCGGGACAGGGGTCTATGAGCAGTTCTTC; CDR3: CASSSQSGTGVYEQFF
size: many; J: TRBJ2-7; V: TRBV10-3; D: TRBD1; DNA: TGTGCCGTCGGGACAGGGAGTGAGGAGCAGTACTTC; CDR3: CAVGTGSEEQYF
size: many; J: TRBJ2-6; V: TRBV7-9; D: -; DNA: TGTGCCAGCAGCGCCGGACATCCAAGCTCTGGGGCCAACGTCCTGACTTTC; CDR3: CASSAGHPSSGANVLTF
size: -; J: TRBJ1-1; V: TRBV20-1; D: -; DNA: TGCAGTGCTAACCCGGGAGGGAGCACTGAAGCTTTCTTT; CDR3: CSANPGGSTEAFF
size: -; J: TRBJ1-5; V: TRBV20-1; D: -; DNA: TGCAGTGCTCGGGCCCCTGGACAGTACAATCAGCCCCAGCATTTT; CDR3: CSARAPGQYNQPQHF
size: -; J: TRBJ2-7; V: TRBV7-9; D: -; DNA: TGTGCCAGCAGCCAAGAAGTCGCTGTCGAGCAGTACTTC; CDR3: CASSQEVAVEQYF
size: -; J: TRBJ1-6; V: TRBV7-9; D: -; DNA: TGTGCCAGCAGCTTAGTTTCGGCGGGAAAGTTAGGATCACCCCTCCACTTT; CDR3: CASSLVSAGKLGSPLHF
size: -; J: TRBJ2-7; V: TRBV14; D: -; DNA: TGTGCCAGCAGCCAAGATACGTGGGGTAGGCAACCTACGGGCGAGCAGTACTTC; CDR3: CASSQDTWGRQPTGEQYF
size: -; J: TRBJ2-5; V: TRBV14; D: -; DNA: TGTGCCAGCAGCCAAGGGGTCACGGGGACCCGGTACTTC; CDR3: CASSQGVTGTRYF
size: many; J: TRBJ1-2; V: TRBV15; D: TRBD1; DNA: TGTGCCACCAGCAGAGGGACAGGGAATGGCTACACCTTC; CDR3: CATSRGTGNGYTF
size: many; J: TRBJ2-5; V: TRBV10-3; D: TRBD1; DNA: TGTGCCATCAGTAGGGACAGGGCGGAGACCCAGTACTTC; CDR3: CAISRDRAETQYF
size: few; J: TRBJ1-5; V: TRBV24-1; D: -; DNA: TGTGCCAGCAGTTTGACAGGATCTAAGGCTACTCAGCCCCAGCATTTT; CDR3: CASSLTGSKATQPQHF
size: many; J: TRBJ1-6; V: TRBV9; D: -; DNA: TGTGCGAGTACCCCAAGAGGGAATAATTCACCCCTCCACTTT; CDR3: CASTPRGNNSPLHF